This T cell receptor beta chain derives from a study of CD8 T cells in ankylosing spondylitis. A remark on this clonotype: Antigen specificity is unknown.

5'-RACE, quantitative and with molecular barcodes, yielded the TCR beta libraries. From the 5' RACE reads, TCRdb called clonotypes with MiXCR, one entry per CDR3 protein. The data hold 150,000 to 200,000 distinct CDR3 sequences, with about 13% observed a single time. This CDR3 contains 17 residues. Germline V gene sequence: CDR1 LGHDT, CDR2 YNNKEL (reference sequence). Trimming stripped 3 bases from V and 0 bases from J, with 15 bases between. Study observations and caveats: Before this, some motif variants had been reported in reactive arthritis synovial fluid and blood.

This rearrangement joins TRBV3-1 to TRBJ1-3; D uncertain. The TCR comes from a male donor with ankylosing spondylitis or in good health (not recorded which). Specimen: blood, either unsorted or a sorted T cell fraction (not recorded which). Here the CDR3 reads CASSHAPRQSSGNTIYF. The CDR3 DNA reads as TGTGCCAGCAGCCACGCCCCTCGGCAGAGCTCTGGAAACACCATATATTTT.